The rows below give T cell receptor beta chains drawn from one sample of a study of T cell responses to AZD1222 COVID-19 vaccine. The table came from immunoSEQ multiplex PCR; TCRdb's copy has only in-frame clones and leaves some out. The sample holds around 80,000 clones; 83% are singletons and the top ten take 1.3%. The specimen comprised peripheral blood, sampled 28 days after the second AZD1222 dose. Receptor source: an adult who received the AZD1222 COVID-19 vaccine. CDR3s include the opening cysteine and the closing phenylalanine or tryptophan. Rows give clone size only sometimes, using once, few, many, or a class for an expanded clone.

CASSPAGAEITDTQYF	-	TRBV4-1
CASKVYTQYF	-	TRBV2
CASSRDWRGPYEQYF	once	TRBV7-2
CASSIDGEPYNEQFF	-	TRBV19
CASSLGLAVPYNEQFF	-	TRBV5-5
CASSIPLLGHGYTF	-	TRBV19
CASSSSGQNYGYTF	-	TRBV7-8
CASSPGGGMYNEQFF	-	TRBV7-2
CASSAQGASGNTIYF	once	TRBV5-1
CASSVVGTGELFF	-	TRBV9
CASSPIRDAGELFF	-	TRBV18
CASSIDRARYGYTF	-	TRBV19
CASSQGTAGREKLFF	few	TRBV5-1
CASSPSSGELFF	-	TRBV5-4
CASSQEDRGYGYTF	few	TRBV4-1
CASSGGGQGISYEQYF	-	TRBV10-2
CASRGNWGAIGNQPQHF	-	TRBV27
CSASDITNTF	-	TRBV20-1
CASSLAGGTGTEAFF	-	TRBV5-1
CASSRQGFGQYF	-	TRBV28
CASSLTVGGPAGSDEQYF	-	TRBV7-2
CASSLTTGGGTEAFF	-	TRBV2
CASSPGFGVNEQFF	-	TRBV11-1
CASGRLADQETQYF	-	TRBV6-5
CASSTDSNQPQHF	-	TRBV5-1
CASSLELRDRLQETQYF	-	TRBV7-6
CASSWDSRETQYF	-	TRBV12-3/TRBV12-4
CASSQDSGLTPQFF	-	TRBV4-3
CASSTTSGNNEQFF	once	TRBV5-1
CAWSLGGSYEQYF	-	TRBV30
CASSLEGPTFKAFF	few	TRBV5-1
CASSLASGTETQYF	once	TRBV5-1
CASSLKGDEQYF	-	TRBV7-8
CASSQEVVGGRSISYNEQFF	-	TRBV3-1/TRBV3-2
CAWSPSPGLAAYEQYF	-	TRBV30
CASSQDWRGPRGNEQFF	-	TRBV4-3
CASSQDGQGVYEQYF	few	TRBV4-2
CASSVGQGAGELFF	-	TRBV6-4
CAIRSNTEAFF	few	TRBV10-3
CASRPQGLAGAEQFF	-	TRBV27
CASSLEGTANMNTEAFF	-	TRBV7-9
CASRPQGEATEAFF	few	TRBV5-4
CASSRNSPLHF	-	TRBV28
CASSFYADSNQPQHF	-	TRBV7-2
CASSFGRSSGNTIYF	-	TRBV7-9
CASSVDFVGLNTGELFF	-	TRBV9
CASSVGTSGNEQFF	-	TRBV9